Listed below are T cell receptor beta chains from one sample, sequenced in a study of T cells in localized non-small cell lung cancer. The repertoire was sequenced with immunoSEQ multiplex PCR; TCRdb's copy has only in-frame clones and lacks some. The sample has roughly 1,500 clones; approximately 30% are singletons. The sequences come from lung tumor tissue, collected before any cancer treatment. These receptors all stem from a male donor at least 60 years old with stage II squamous cell lung carcinoma. Each CDR3 is given with its conserved first and last residue. The listing skips clone size in some rows; elsewhere it reads once, few, many or a size class.

cdr3_aa | clone_size | j_call | v_call
CASSQYNEQFF | - | TRBJ2-1 | TRBV14
CASSLTGINTGELFF | few | TRBJ2-2 | TRBV11-3
CASSPSGTPWVYTQYF | - | TRBJ2-3 | TRBV6-8
CASSYGFTEAFF | medium-sized | TRBJ1-1 | TRBV6-8
CASSPRRANTGELFF | medium-sized | TRBJ2-2 | TRBV9
CASSYGVSRGSEAFF | - | TRBJ1-1 | TRBV6-7
CASRMIRGQGATGELFF | - | TRBJ2-2 | TRBV19
CSVEVNSLNTEAFF | - | TRBJ1-1 | TRBV29-1
CASSLGGGASYEQYF | - | TRBJ2-7 | TRBV22-1
CASNILGQAQETQYF | - | TRBJ2-5 | TRBV7-5
CASSTLLGQPQHF | - | TRBJ1-5 | TRBV19
CSGGQGSYEQYF | - | TRBJ2-7 | TRBV29-1